The clone carrying this T cell receptor (beta chain) was counted a single time. The V gene lost 0 bases and the J gene lost 7 bases, with 19 bases spanning the gap. The V gene's germline CDR1 is DFQATT and CDR2 SNEGSKA (reference sequence). This CDR3 comprises 17 residues. Ophthalmopathy cases scored 3 or more on the Clinical Activity Score and 4 or more on NOSPECS grade, with duration below 3 months. Exclusions: uncontrolled infection, other autoimmune disease, pregnancy, lactation. These data are taken from a study of T cells in Graves' hyperthyroidism and ophthalmopathy. TCR beta CDR3 regions were amplified from RNA. First-round RT-PCR with HTBI primers amplified the TCR CDR3 region. TCRdb reprocessed the multiplex PCR reads via MiXCR and lists one record per CDR3 protein. This sample has 250,000 to 350,000 distinct CDR3 sequences; approximately 23% occur once, and the top ten carry around 65%.

The TCR comes from a young man with Graves' ophthalmopathy. The chain couples TRBV20-1 to TRBJ1-6; the D gene is possibly TRBD1 (5 bases). Sequencing input: blood. The CDR3 DNA sequence: TGCAGTGCTAGAGACCAATATCCGGGACGGCTAAATTCACCCCTCCACTTT. It specifies CSARDQYPGRLNSPLHF.